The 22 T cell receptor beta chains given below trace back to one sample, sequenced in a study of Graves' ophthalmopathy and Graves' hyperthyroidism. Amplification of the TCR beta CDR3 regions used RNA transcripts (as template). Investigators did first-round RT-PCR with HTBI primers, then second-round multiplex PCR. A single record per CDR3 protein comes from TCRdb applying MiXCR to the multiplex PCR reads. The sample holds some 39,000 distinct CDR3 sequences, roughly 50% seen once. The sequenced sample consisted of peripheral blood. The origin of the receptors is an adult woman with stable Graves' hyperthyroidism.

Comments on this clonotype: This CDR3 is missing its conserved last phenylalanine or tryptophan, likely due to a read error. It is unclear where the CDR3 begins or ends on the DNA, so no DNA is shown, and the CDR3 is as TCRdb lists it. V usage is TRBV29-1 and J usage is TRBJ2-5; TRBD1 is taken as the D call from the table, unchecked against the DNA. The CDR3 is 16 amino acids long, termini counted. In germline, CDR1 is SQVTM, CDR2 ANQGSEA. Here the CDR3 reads CSDDSGGLGYGYTFGS.

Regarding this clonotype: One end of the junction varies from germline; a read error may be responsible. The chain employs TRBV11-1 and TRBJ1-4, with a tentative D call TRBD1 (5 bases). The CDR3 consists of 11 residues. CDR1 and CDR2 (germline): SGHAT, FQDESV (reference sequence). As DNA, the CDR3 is TGTGCCACCAGCAGGGAGCCGAAACTGTTTTTT. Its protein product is CATSREPKLFF.

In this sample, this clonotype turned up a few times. CDR3 residues: CASSVGTSGGREQYF. For the CDR3, the DNA is TGTGCCAGCAGCGTCGGGACTAGCGGGGGACGCGAGCAGTACTTC. The chain employs TRBV9 and TRBJ2-7, with 14 bases lining up with TRBD2. This CDR3 is 15 amino acids long. The germline V gene encodes CDR1 SGDLS and CDR2 YYNGEE. J lost 6 bases, V lost 2 bases, and 4 bases had no gene match.

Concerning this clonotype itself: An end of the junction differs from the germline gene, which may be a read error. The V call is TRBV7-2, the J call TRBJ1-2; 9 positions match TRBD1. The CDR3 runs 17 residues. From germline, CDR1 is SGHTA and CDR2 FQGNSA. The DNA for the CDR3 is TGCGCCAGCAGCCAAGATTTGGGGACAGGGAGCGCCTATGGCTACACCTTC. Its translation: CASSQDLGTGSAYGYTF.

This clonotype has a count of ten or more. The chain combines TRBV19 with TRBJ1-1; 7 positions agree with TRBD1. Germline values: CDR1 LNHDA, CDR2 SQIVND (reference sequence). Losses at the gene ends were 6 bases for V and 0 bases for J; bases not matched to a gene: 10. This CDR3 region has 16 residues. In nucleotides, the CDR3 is TGTGCCAGTAGGCCAGGACAGGCGTATATGAACACTGAAGCTTTCTTT. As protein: CASRPGQAYMNTEAFF.

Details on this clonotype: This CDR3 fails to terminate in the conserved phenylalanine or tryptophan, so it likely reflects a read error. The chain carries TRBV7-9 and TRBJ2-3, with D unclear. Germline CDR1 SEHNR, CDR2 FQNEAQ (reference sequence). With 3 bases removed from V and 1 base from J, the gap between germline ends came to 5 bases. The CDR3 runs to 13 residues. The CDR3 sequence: CASSFTRTDTQYL. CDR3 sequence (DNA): TGTGCCAGCAGCTTTACTCGCACAGATACGCAGTATCTT.

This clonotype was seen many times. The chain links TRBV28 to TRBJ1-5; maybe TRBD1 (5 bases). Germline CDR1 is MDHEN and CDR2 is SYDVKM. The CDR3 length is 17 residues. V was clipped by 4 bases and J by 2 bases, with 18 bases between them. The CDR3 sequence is CASSSGGAVEGNQPQHF. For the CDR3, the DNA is TGTGCCAGCAGTTCAGGTGGGGCAGTGGAGGGCAATCAGCCCCAGCATTTT.

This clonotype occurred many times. This CDR3 reads CASSLDGYNYGYTF. Here the CDR3 DNA reads TGTGCCAGCAGCTTAGACGGCTATAACTATGGCTACACCTTC. The V call is TRBV11-2, the J call TRBJ1-2; D unresolved. The CDR3 loop spans 14 amino acids. Germline loops: CDR1 SGHAT, CDR2 FQNNGV. Trimming removed 0 bases from V and 1 base from J, with 6 bases in between.

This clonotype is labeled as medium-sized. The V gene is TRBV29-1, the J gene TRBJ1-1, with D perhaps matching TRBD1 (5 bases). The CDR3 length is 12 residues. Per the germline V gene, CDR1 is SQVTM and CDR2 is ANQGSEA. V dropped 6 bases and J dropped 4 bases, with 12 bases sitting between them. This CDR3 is CSVQRQPTEAFF. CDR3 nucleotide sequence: TGCAGCGTCCAACGACAGCCCACTGAAGCTTTCTTT.

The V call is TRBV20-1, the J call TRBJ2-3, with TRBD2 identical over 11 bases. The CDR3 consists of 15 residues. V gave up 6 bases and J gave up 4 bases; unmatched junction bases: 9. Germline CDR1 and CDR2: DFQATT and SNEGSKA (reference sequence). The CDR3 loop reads CSAEGSSGRPDTQYF. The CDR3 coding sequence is TGCAGTGCCGAGGGGTCTAGCGGGAGGCCAGATACGCAGTATTTT.

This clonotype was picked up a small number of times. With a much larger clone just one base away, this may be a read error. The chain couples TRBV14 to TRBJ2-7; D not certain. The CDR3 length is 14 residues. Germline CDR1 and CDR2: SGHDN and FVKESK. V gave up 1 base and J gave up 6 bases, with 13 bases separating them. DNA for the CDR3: TGTGCCAGCAGCCAAGGGTATGTTAGGAGCGAGCAGTACTTC. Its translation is CASSQGYVRSEQYF.

CDR3 sequence (DNA): TGCAGCGTTGGTAGAGGACTAGCGGGAGGCGAGCAGTACTTC. Encoded protein: CSVGRGLAGGEQYF. V and J are TRBV29-1 and TRBJ2-7, with 14 bases lining up with TRBD2. CDR3 length equals 14 residues. Germline loops: CDR1 SQVTM, CDR2 ANQGSEA. V dropped 4 bases and J dropped 6; count of bases not matched to a gene: 5.

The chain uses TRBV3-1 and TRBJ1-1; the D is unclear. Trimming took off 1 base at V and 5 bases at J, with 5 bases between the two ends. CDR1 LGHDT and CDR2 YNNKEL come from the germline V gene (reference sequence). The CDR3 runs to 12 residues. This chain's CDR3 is CASSQGETEAFF. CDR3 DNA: TGTGCCAGCAGCCAAGGGGAAACTGAAGCTTTCTTT.

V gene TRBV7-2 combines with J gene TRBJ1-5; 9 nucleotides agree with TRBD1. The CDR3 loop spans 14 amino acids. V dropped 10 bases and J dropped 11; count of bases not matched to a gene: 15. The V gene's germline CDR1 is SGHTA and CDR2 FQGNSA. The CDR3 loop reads CATRDREGNRSQHF. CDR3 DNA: TGTGCCACTCGGGACAGGGAGGGCAATCGGTCCCAGCATTTT.

CDR3 sequence (DNA): TGCAGTGCCGAGGGGTCTAGCGGGAGGATTGGGGCCAACGTCCTGACTTTC. Translation gives CSAEGSSGRIGANVLTF. The rearrangement joins TRBV20-1 to TRBJ2-6; TRBD2 matches at 11 bases. Germline V CDR1 and CDR2: DFQATT, SNEGSKA (reference sequence). Losses at the gene ends were 6 bases for V and 3 bases for J; bases not matched to a gene: 10. The CDR3 has 17 residues.

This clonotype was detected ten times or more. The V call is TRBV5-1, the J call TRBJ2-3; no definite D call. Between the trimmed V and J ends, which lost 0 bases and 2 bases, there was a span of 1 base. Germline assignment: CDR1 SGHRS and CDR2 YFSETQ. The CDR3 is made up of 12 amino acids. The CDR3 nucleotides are TGCGCCAGCAGCTTGGTCACAGATACGCAGTATTTT. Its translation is CASSLVTDTQYF. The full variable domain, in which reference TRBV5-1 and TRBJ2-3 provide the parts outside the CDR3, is KAGVTQTPRYLIKTRGQQVTLSCSPISGHRSVSWYQQTPGQGLQFLFEYFSETQRNKGNFPGRFSGRQFSNSRSEMNVSTLELGDSALYLCASSLVTDTQYFGPGTRLTVL.

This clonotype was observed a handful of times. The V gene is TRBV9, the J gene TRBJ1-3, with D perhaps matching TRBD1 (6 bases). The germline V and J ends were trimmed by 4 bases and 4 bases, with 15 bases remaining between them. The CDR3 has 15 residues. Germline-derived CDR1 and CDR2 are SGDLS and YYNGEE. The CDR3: CASSLGGGPGNTIYF. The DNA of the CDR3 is TGTGCCAGCAGCCTTGGAGGGGGTCCAGGAAACACCATATATTTT.

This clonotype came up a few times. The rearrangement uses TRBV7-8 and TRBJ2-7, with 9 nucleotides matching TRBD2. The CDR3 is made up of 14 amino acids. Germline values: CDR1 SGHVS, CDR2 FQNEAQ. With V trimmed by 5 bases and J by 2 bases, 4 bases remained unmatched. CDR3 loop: CASSPTSGPYEQYF. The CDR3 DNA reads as TGTGCCAGCAGCCCGACTAGCGGACCCTACGAGCAGTACTTC.

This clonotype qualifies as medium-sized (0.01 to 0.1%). This CDR3 is CASRRTGYEKLFF. The CDR3 DNA is TGTGCCAGCAGACGGACAGGGTATGAAAAACTGTTTTTT. The rearrangement joins TRBV12-3 or TRBV12-4 to TRBJ1-4; 8 bases are a match to TRBD1. V was pared by 6 bases and J by 6 bases, with 3 bases of the junction left unmatched. This CDR3 comprises 13 residues.

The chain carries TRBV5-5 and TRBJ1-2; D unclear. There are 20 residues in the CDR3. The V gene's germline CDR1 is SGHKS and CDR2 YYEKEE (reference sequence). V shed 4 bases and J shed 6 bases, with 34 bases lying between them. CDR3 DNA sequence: TGTGCCAGCAGCGGCATAGCAATCAGCCCCCTTCCAAGCTGCTGGGATGGCTACACCTTC. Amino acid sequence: CASSGIAISPLPSCWDGYTF. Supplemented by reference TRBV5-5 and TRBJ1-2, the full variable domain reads DAGVTQSPTHLIKTRGQQVTLRCSPISGHKSVSWYQQVLGQGPQFIFQYYEKEERGRGNFPDRFSARQFPNYSSELNVNALLLGDSALYLCASSGIAISPLPSCWDGYTFGSGTRLTVV.

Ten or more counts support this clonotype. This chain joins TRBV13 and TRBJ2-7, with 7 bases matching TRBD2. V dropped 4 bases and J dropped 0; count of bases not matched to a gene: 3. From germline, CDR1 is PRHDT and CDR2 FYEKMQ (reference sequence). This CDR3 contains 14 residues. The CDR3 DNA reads TGTGCCAGCAGCTGGGGACTAAACTCCTACGAGCAGTACTTC. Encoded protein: CASSWGLNSYEQYF.

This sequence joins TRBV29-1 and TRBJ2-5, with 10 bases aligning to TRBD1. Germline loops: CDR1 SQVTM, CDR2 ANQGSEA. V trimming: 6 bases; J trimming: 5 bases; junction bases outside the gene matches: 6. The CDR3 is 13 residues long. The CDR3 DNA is TGCAGCGTCCCCGGGACAGGGGCCGAGACCCAGTACTTC. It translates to CSVPGTGAETQYF.